These T cell receptor beta chains were read from a single sample in a study of blood T cells in healthy people across ages. TCRdb called the 5' RACE reads again in MiXCR, with one record for every CDR3 protein. Among more than 650,000 distinct CDR3 sequences listed, around a quarter were seen once. These records were also assigned to another study, of T cells of mothers and their children.

The sequencing input was blood. These receptors were taken from a boy younger than 18 in good health. Both conserved end residues are part of each CDR3. A D gene is named only where the DNA matches it firmly. Clone size is not always given. Where it is, it says once, few, many or a class for expanded clones.

cdr3_nt	cdr3_aa	d_call	v_call	j_call	clone_size
TGTGCCTGGAGCGGCGGGGGGGCCCTGTTCTTC	CAWSGGGALFF	TRBD2	TRBV30	TRBJ2-1	NA
TGTGCCAGCAGTTACGCCTTGGGGACAGGGAGAGATGGCTACACCTTC	CASSYALGTGRDGYTF	TRBD1	TRBV6-6	TRBJ1-2	few
TGTGCCAGCAGTTACCGGGCACGTCACGAGCAGTACTTC	CASSYRARHEQYF	NA	TRBV6-2/TRBV6-3	TRBJ2-7	NA
TGTGCCAGCACCACCCGACTAGATTCCTACAATGAGCAGTTCTTC	CASTTRLDSYNEQFF	NA	TRBV12-3/TRBV12-4	TRBJ2-1	NA
TGTGCCAGCAGTGCGGGGAGTAGCCTACGCGAGCAGTACTTC	CASSAGSSLREQYF	NA	TRBV12-3/TRBV12-4	TRBJ2-7	few
TGTGCCAGCAGTCCGGGACAGGGGCGAACTGAAGCTTTCTTT	CASSPGQGRTEAFF	TRBD1	TRBV6-5	TRBJ1-1	few
TGTGCCATCATGGGGGACCAGGGCACTGAAGCTTTCTTT	CAIMGDQGTEAFF	NA	TRBV10-3	TRBJ1-1	NA
TGTGCCAACCCGACAGGGGGGCTCAGAGATACGCAGTATTTT	CANPTGGLRDTQYF	TRBD1	TRBV2	TRBJ2-3	NA
TGTGCCAGCGGAGGCCTGCCTCCAGCCAAAAACATTCAGTACTTC	CASGGLPPAKNIQYF	NA	TRBV27	TRBJ2-4	few
TGCAGTGCTAGAGTGTTAGGCGACGAGCAGTACTTC	CSARVLGDEQYF	NA	TRBV20-1	TRBJ2-7	NA